Listed here is a single TCR beta chain. TCRdb's table, derived via immunoSEQ multiplex PCR, lists solely in-frame clones and lacks some. The sample holds 5,500 to 9,000 clones, under 95% seen once. Per germline, CDR1 SGHAT and CDR2 FQNNGV. Germline trimming cut 0 bases from V and 9 bases from J; bases unmatched to any gene: 2. This CDR3 region has 13 residues. The data are from a study of regulatory and conventional T cells in RAG deficiency. The sorted regulatory T cells were CD4+, CD25-high and CD127-low, with genomic DNA sequenced. Another study also made use of these data, one on regulatory T cells. That report adds: Amplification used 52 TRBV primers and 13 TRBJ primers.

The V call is TRBV11-2, the J call TRBJ2-1, with 7 bases that match TRBD2. Sequenced: CD127- CD25+ CD4+ Tregs sorted from blood. The clonotype comes from a human donor in good health. CDR3 sequence: CASSLDREAEQFF. The CDR3 DNA is TGTGCCAGCAGCTTAGATCGGGAGGCTGAGCAGTTCTTC.